Listed here is a single T cell receptor beta chain. This clonotype has ten or more counts. What this receptor recognizes is not known. No per-base quality is available; no much larger clone lies one base away. This entry comes from a study of T cells in Graves' hyperthyroidism and ophthalmopathy (dated by TCRdb to the late 2010s). Describing the broader study: Peripheral blood samples were taken at initial diagnosis, before any treatment was given. In addition, the study compared T-cell repertoires in thyroid tissue and in blood from five or six Graves' hyperthyroidism patients. The paper reports TCR Vbeta CDR3 sequencing of roughly 140 peripheral blood samples: fewer than 50 ophthalmopathy, about 75 hyperthyroidism and 17 progressor patients. Prospective prediction of ophthalmopathy was tested in an independent validation cohort of approximately 19 hyperthyroidism patients and 17 patients who later progressed to ophthalmopathy. Once sampling was done, hyperthyroidism patients were given methimazole at a starting dose of 30 mg daily, whereas ophthalmopathy patients were given high-dose intravenous methylprednisolone. To identify distinguishing TCR V-J signatures, a discovery cohort of some 100 patients was used, comprising under 45 with Graves' ophthalmopathy and 57 with stable Graves' hyperthyroidism. The 100 or so discovery patients were divided at random into training and test sets in a 7:3 ratio. General study outcomes and caveats: In validation, progression to ophthalmopathy was predicted by the model with around 71% sensitivity and nearly 75% specificity, a median of roughly 6 months before onset. Blood samples also contained most of the expanded thyroid clonotypes (frequency above 0.001), which suggests that blood repertoires may reflect thyroid immune responses. A 13 V-J signature model separated ophthalmopathy from stable hyperthyroidism, with roughly 88% sensitivity and about 81% specificity in cross-validation and 80%/75% in testing. No statistical method was used to set the sample size in advance, and investigators knew the group allocation.

The TCR beta CDR3 regions were amplified from the RNA transcripts. The first round of RT-PCR for the TCR CDR3 was performed with the HTBI primer set and the Qiagen OneStep RT-PCR kit. A second multiplex PCR round built the libraries, followed by size selection and purification. Libraries were sequenced paired-end with 100 bp reads on an Illumina HiSeq2000. Per the authors' processing: SOAPnuke was used to process the raw data, with reads discarded if the reads contained adapters or uncalled bases, had a mean Phred below 15, or lacked an exact constant-primer or identifier match. High-quality paired reads were merged using COPE v1.2.5, and each unique nucleotide sequence was defined as a clonotype. MiTCR v1.1 was used to align clonotypes to the IMGT TRBV, TRBD and TRBJ reference segments. Analysis was restricted to V-J combinations with a frequency above 0.0001, which covered 99.2% of repertoires. A TCS score was defined as the ratio of F50 (clonal expansion) to E x V (chaos), with BLOSUM62-based TCRdist applied between CDR3 peptides within each V-J. Welch's t-statistics and random forest reduced around 550 V-J features to 13, which were used in a naive Bayes classifier (R e1071). TCRdb ran its own pipeline on the public reads, namely fastp trimming at Q25 and MiXCR clone calling, and kept in-frame beta chains. Merged by CDR3 protein, the rows form single entries marked with the most common genes and DNA. The authors' filters were not applied to this entry. Present in this sample are fewer than 600,000 distinct CDR3 sequences, about 14% of which were seen just once. Approximately 13% of the sample comes from the top ten.

A patient counted as having stable Graves' hyperthyroidism if no progression to ophthalmopathy occurred over 18 months of follow-up. Hyperthyroidism patients were aged 18 to 65 years and newly diagnosed, with disease duration of less than 2 months. Exclusion was applied to patients with uncontrolled infections, other autoimmune diseases, pregnancy or lactation. Diagnoses relied on clinical symptoms, serum thyroxine and TRAb, thyroid ultrasound and orbital computed tomography. PBMCs were separated from around 9.1 ml of fresh peripheral blood using Ficoll-Paque density gradient centrifugation. Total RNA was extracted using Trizol reagent, and RNA quality was assessed on an Agilent 2100 Bioanalyzer. The specimen sequenced was blood. The sequence was collected from a woman aged 35 to 49 with Graves' hyperthyroidism.

CDR3 region: CASSFVSGTEAFF. The DNA sequence is given as TGTGCCAGCAGCTTTGTTAGTGGGACTGAAGCTTTCTTT. The chain is encoded by TRBV5-5 joined to TRBJ1-1; there is no confident call for the D gene. V was cut back by 2 bases and J by 5 bases, leaving a gap of 10 bases between them. The CDR3 runs 13 amino acids, cysteine and phenylalanine included. The entry retains the CDR3 DNA only, 39 bases that are in frame from base 1. The germline V gene (reference sequence) provides CDR1 SGHKS and CDR2 YYEKEE.